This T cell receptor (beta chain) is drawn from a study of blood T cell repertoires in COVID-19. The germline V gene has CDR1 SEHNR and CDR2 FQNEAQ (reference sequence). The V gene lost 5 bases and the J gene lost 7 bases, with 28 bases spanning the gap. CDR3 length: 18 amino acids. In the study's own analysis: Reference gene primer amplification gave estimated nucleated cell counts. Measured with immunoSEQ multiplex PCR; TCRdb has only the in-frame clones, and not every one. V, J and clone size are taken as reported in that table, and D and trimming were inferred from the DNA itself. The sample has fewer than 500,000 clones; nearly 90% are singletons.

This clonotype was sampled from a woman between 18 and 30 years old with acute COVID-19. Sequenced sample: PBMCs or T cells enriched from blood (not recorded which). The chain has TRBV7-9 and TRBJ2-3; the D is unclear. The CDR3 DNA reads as TGTGCCAGCAGCCCATCGCCCATCGGCGGCCCCCGCACGAATACGCAGTATTTT. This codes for CASSPSPIGGPRTNTQYF. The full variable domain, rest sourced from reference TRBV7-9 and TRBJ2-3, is DTGVSQNPRHKITKRGQNVTFRCDPISEHNRLYWYRQTLGQGPEFLTYFQNEAQLEKSRLLSDRFSAERPKGSFSTLEIQRTEQGDSAMYLCASSPSPIGGPRTNTQYFGPGTRLTVL.